This T cell receptor beta chain was captured in a study of T cell repertoires in cytomegalovirus infection. About the study: CMV epitopes that were recently identified and HLA-C-restricted were used alongside well-studied HLA-B-restricted ones. A matching HLA type, together with CMV infection, was signaled by public TCR beta signatures. The study's findings and limits: Identification of carriers of CMV plus the relevant HLA was achieved through cumulative public TCR beta family frequency. Within the response measured ex vivo, HLA-C-restricted CMV-specific TCR beta clonotypes were dominant.

TCRdb analysed the reads with MiXCR anew, one entry per CDR3 protein. Here the sample spans some 350,000 distinct CDR3 sequences, about 28% being singletons. This clonotype was picked up a small number of times. What it binds is not known. The CDR3 has 13 residues. The V and J ends lost 4 bases and 4 bases, in that order; junction bases with no gene match: 1. Per germline, CDR1 DFQATT and CDR2 SNEGSKA (reference sequence). The sequencing used cultured PBMCs, collected from culture after CMV antigen stimulation. This receptor was obtained from a human donor in good health (CMV status not recorded). Some clones in this sample may be carry-over from other donors' samples. This rearrangement joins TRBV20-1 to TRBJ2-5, with 12 bases matching TRBD1. The chain's CDR3 is CSATGQGAETQYF. CDR3 DNA sequence: TGCAGTGCTACGGGACAGGGGGCAGAGACCCAGTACTTC.